These 27 T cell receptor beta chains were all obtained from the same sample, sequenced in a study of control samples from healthy donors and cancer patients. Measured with immunoSEQ multiplex PCR; TCRdb has only the in-frame clones, and not every one. The profile covers about 120,000 clones, with roughly 90% appearing a single time and about 3.9% taken by the ten largest. The sequencing sample was made of PBMCs. All receptors derive from a woman aged 60-75 years with lung cancer.

The chain joins TRBV18 to TRBJ2-7, with 12 bases that match TRBD2. Trimming at V came to 6 bases and at J to 5 bases, leaving 8 bases not matched to a gene. The length of the CDR3 is 15 residues. Germline CDR1 KGHSH, CDR2 LQKENI. The DNA of the CDR3 is TGTGCCAGCTCCCCGACTAGCGGGAGTAGGAACGAGCAGTACTTC. It codes for CASSPTSGSRNEQYF.

The J gene is TRBJ2-1, the V gene TRBV14, with D perhaps TRBD2 (6 bases). The CDR3 length is 14 residues. Germline V gene data show CDR1 as SGHDN and CDR2 as FVKESK. Trimming stripped 5 bases from V and 9 bases from J, with 17 bases between. Written as DNA, the CDR3 is TGTGCCAGCAGCACCTTCGGCGGGGAGACTGAGCAGTTCTTC. This sequence encodes CASSTFGGETEQFF.

This rearrangement joins TRBV28 to TRBJ1-2; TRBD1 might be the D (6 bases). The CDR3 extends over 13 amino acids. Looked up from germline, CDR1 is MDHEN and CDR2 is SYDVKM. Trimming stripped 5 bases from V and 8 bases from J, with 15 bases between. The CDR3 protein is CASSRGGASGYTF. The CDR3 DNA reads as TGTGCCAGCAGTCGCGGGGGGGCGTCGGGCTACACCTTC.

The chain carries TRBV19 and TRBJ2-1; no clear D. V was clipped by 3 bases and J by 8 bases, with 11 bases between them. This CDR3 has 13 residues. The germline V gene encodes CDR1 LNHDA and CDR2 SQIVND (reference sequence). CDR3 residues: CASSIQADYEQFF. The DNA of the CDR3 is TGTGCCAGTAGTATCCAGGCTGACTATGAGCAGTTCTTC.

The chain recombines TRBV19 with TRBJ1-6; 8 nucleotides agree with TRBD1. Germline CDR1 LNHDA, CDR2 SQIVND (reference sequence). V shed 6 bases, J shed 5 bases, and the junction held 6 bases outside the gene matches. The CDR3 runs to 15 residues. In nucleotides, the CDR3 is TGTGCCAGTAGAACTCTACAGGGGGATAATTCACCCCTCCACTTT. Protein: CASRTLQGDNSPLHF.

The genes are TRBV5-3 and TRBJ2-1; 7 nucleotides agree with TRBD1. TRBV5-3 is marked as an open reading frame, function uncertain. This CDR3 comprises 15 residues. The V and J ends lost 0 bases and 6 bases, in that order; junction bases with no gene match: 6. CDR3 loop: CARSLGRGYSNEQFF. The CDR3 nucleotides are TGTGCCAGAAGCTTGGGCAGGGGGTACTCCAATGAGCAGTTCTTC.

As regards this clone: One base away lies a much larger clone, so this may be a sequencing read error. This sample includes further DNA sequences coding for the same CDR3. DNA of the CDR3: TGTGCCAGCAGTGACAGGGGCAACTATGGCTACACCTTC. It codes for CASSDRGNYGYTF. This chain links TRBV2 with TRBJ1-2; a weak D match, TRBD1 (6 bases). The germline CDR1 and CDR2 sequences are SNHLY and FYNNEI. The CDR3 is 13 amino acids. V was pared by 3 bases and J by 2 bases, with 7 bases between.

V usage is TRBV3-1 (or the pseudogene TRBV3-2) and J usage is TRBJ2-3, with 9 bases that match TRBD2. Germline V gene lookup returns CDR1 LGHDT and CDR2 YNNKEL (reference sequence). CDR3 length: 16 residues. Germline trimming cut 0 bases from V and 4 bases from J; bases unmatched to any gene: 5. CDR3 in DNA: TGTGCCAGCAGCCAAGATATGCGGGGGGGGGCAGATACGCAGTATTTT. It yields the protein CASSQDMRGGADTQYF.

The J gene is TRBJ2-5, the V gene TRBV5-8; D possibly corresponds to TRBD1 (5 bases). Trimming left V 0 bases short and J 1 base short, with 16 bases between. The CDR3 is made up of 17 amino acids. The germline gives CDR1 SGHTS, CDR2 YDEGEE. For the CDR3, the DNA is TGTGCCAGCAGCTTGGGGCGGACCCTGGGGCTCCAAGAGACCCAGTACTTC. Translating it yields CASSLGRTLGLQETQYF. Full variable domain (remainder filled in from reference TRBV5-8 and TRBJ2-5): EAGVTQSPTHLIKTRGQQATLRCSPISGHTSVYWYQQALGLGLQFLLWYDEGEERNRGNFPPRFSGRQFPNYSSELNVNALELEDSALYLCASSLGRTLGLQETQYFGPGTRLLVL.

J is TRBJ2-1 and V is TRBV30; the match to TRBD2 covers 11 bases. Unmatched junction bases numbered 11, after V lost 5 bases and J lost 8 bases. Per germline, CDR1 GTSNPN and CDR2 SVGIG (reference sequence). The CDR3 contains 15 residues. The CDR3 region is CAWALTSGVKYEQFF. In DNA form, the CDR3 reads TGTGCCTGGGCCCTGACTAGCGGGGTGAAGTATGAGCAGTTCTTC.

This clone has a handful of counts. This chain connects TRBV4-1 to TRBJ2-7; weak D call: TRBD2 (5 bases). This CDR3 spans 13 amino acids. Germline assignment: CDR1 MGHRA and CDR2 YSYEKL. Trimming left V 5 bases short and J 4 bases short, with 12 bases between. This CDR3 is CASSEGPGYEQYF. In DNA, the CDR3 is TGCGCCAGCAGCGAGGGCCCAGGTTACGAGCAGTACTTC.

The chain couples TRBV24-1 to TRBJ1-2; D possibly corresponds to TRBD1 (5 bases). V was trimmed by 5 bases and J by 0 bases, leaving 27 bases between them. The germline V gene encodes CDR1 KGHDR and CDR2 SFDVKD. The CDR3 totals 20 residues. CDR3 nucleotide sequence: TGTGCCACCAGTGGTATGGGTGAGATGGACACAGTAGGTCCTAACTATGGCTACACCTTC. It codes for CATSGMGEMDTVGPNYGYTF.

This clone has just a few counts. The chain couples TRBV7-6 to TRBJ2-1; the match to TRBD2 covers 13 bases. Germline V gene sequence: CDR1 SGHVS, CDR2 FNYEAQ. The CDR3 sequence is 15 residues long. V lost 3 bases, J lost 6 bases, and 2 bases stayed unmatched. The CDR3 region has the DNA TGTGCCAGCAGCTTGGGACTAGCGGGAATCAATGAGCAGTTCTTC. Protein sequence: CASSLGLAGINEQFF.

The chain couples TRBV30 to TRBJ1-5; TRBD1 matches 12 bases. Germline CDR1 and CDR2: GTSNPN and SVGIG (reference sequence). V was pared by 1 base and J by 7 bases, with 17 bases of the junction left unmatched. The CDR3 consists of 19 residues. For the CDR3, the DNA is TGTGCCTGGAGTGAGCTTGGGACAGGGGGCTTATTAGGGGAACAGCCCCAGCATTTT. Translated: CAWSELGTGGLLGEQPQHF. Drawing the rest from reference TRBV30 and TRBJ1-5, the complete variable domain is SQTIHQWPATLVQPVGSPLSLECTVEGTSNPNLYWYRQAAGRGLQLLFYSVGIGQISSEVPQNLSASRPQDRQFILSSKKLLLSDSGFYLCAWSELGTGGLLGEQPQHFGDGTRLSIL.

The chain links TRBV7-9 to TRBJ2-1; TRBD1 matches at 8 bases. This CDR3 is built from 12 residues. V shed 5 bases and J 15 bases; nucleotides not matched to a gene: 9. Germline CDR1 and CDR2: SEHNR and FQNEAQ (reference sequence). CDR3 DNA: TGTGCCAGCAGCCTTAGACAGGGGCCTCCGTTCTTC. It is translated as CASSLRQGPPFF.

This chain links TRBV5-1 with TRBJ2-2; no clear D. The length of the CDR3 is 16 residues. With 0 bases removed from V and 2 bases from J, the gap between germline ends came to 11 bases. Germline V gives CDR1 SGHRS, CDR2 YFSETQ. CDR3 bases: TGCGCCAGCAGCTTGGCCAGCCATTCTAACACCGGGGAGCTGTTTTTT. Translated, it gives CASSLASHSNTGELFF.

Note on this clone: One end of the junction is discordant with germline, which a read error may explain. The chain joins TRBV7-7 to TRBJ2-1, with 9 nucleotides matching TRBD2. This CDR3 is 16 amino acids long. Germline CDR1 is SSHAT and CDR2 is FNYEAQ (reference sequence). CDR3 bases: TGTGCTAGCAGCTTAGCGGGTAGCGGGGGTTACAATGAGCAGTTCTTC. This encodes CASSLAGSGGYNEQFF.

V and J are TRBV18 and TRBJ1-1; maybe TRBD1 (6 bases). Germline values: CDR1 KGHSH, CDR2 LQKENI. V was cut by 0 bases and J by 5 bases, with 19 bases left in between. This CDR3 is 17 amino acids long. This CDR3 is CASSPPSRGGAGTEAFF. The DNA of the CDR3 is TGTGCCAGCTCACCACCAAGTCGGGGGGGCGCGGGGACTGAAGCTTTCTTT.

This clone has more than one count but fewer than ten. CDR3 DNA sequence: TGTGCCACCAGTGATTCAGCCGGGACAGGGTGGACGAATACGCAGTATTTT. Residues: CATSDSAGTGWTNTQYF. The V and J genes are TRBV24-1 and TRBJ2-3; 9 bases fit TRBD1. The CDR3 sequence is 17 residues long. The junction had 12 bases not matched to a gene; V was cut back by 2 bases and J by 7 bases. Germline CDR1 KGHDR, CDR2 SFDVKD.

This sequence joins TRBV12-3 or TRBV12-4 and TRBJ1-2; D is perhaps TRBD1 (5 bases). The CDR3 runs to 13 residues. Trimming left V 8 bases short and J 5 bases short, with 15 bases between. The CDR3 coding sequence is TGTGCCAGCTCCCGGGGGACTGAGTATGGCTACACCTTC. It specifies CASSRGTEYGYTF.

The V and J genes are TRBV28 and TRBJ2-7, with a weak D call TRBD2 (7 bases). Germline V gene sequence: CDR1 MDHEN, CDR2 SYDVKM. This CDR3 is 14 amino acids long. The ends were cut back, 5 bases at V and 5 bases at J, with 16 bases in the middle. The CDR3: CASSRNWGGNEQYF. Here the CDR3 DNA reads TGTGCCAGCAGTCGAAATTGGGGGGGCAACGAGCAGTACTTC.

V gene TRBV6-5 combines with J gene TRBJ1-1, with 10 bases identical to TRBD1. This CDR3 spans 15 amino acids. Germline lookup yields CDR1 MNHEY and CDR2 SVGAGI. The V segment lost 6 bases and the J segment 3 bases; nucleotides outside the gene matches: 7. CDR3 loop: CASRPPGQGHTEAFF. The CDR3 DNA reads TGTGCCAGCAGGCCTCCGGGACAGGGGCACACTGAAGCTTTCTTT.

The rearrangement uses TRBV3-1 (or the pseudogene TRBV3-2) and TRBJ1-1; D is unresolved. V was trimmed by 5 bases and J by 1 base, leaving 11 bases between them. Germline loops: CDR1 LGHDT, CDR2 YNNKEL (reference sequence). This CDR3 comprises 14 residues. The CDR3 loop reads CASSRQDANTEAFF. CDR3 sequence (DNA): TGTGCCAGCAGCAGACAAGATGCGAACACTGAAGCTTTCTTT.

This chain links TRBV5-1 with TRBJ2-3, with 11 bases that match TRBD1. The CDR3 has 17 amino acids. Germline CDR1 reads SGHRS; CDR2 reads YFSETQ. The V segment lost 4 bases and the J segment 4 bases; nucleotides outside the gene matches: 11. DNA of the CDR3: TGCGCCAGCAGCGAGGGGACAGGGGGAAGTGGAGCAGATACGCAGTATTTT. Amino acids: CASSEGTGGSGADTQYF.

In nucleotides, the CDR3 is TGTGCCAGCAGCTCCGAACCATCTAGCTCCTACGAGCAGTACTTC. This sequence encodes CASSSEPSSSYEQYF. The V and J genes are TRBV11-2 and TRBJ2-7; no firm D call. Germline CDR1 and CDR2: SGHAT and FQNNGV. The CDR3 is made up of 15 amino acids. The germline V and J ends were trimmed by 4 bases and 0 bases, with 13 bases remaining between them.

This clone was observed a single time. The chain couples TRBV5-1 to TRBJ2-3; no clear D. The germline V gene has CDR1 SGHRS and CDR2 YFSETQ. The V end was cut by 2 bases, the J end by 2 bases, with 9 bases between. The CDR3 has 14 residues. The CDR3 sequence: CASSLNPPTDTQYF. CDR3 nucleotides: TGCGCCAGCAGCTTAAACCCCCCCACAGATACGCAGTATTTT.

The V call is TRBV6-1, the J call TRBJ2-7; the D is unclear. The CDR3 contains 12 residues. CDR1 and CDR2 (germline): MNHNS, SASEGT. V shed 3 bases and J shed 2 bases, with 5 bases lying between them. CDR3 nucleotide sequence: TGTGCCAGCAGTGATAAACCCTACGAGCAGTACTTC. Protein product: CASSDKPYEQYF.